The 18 T cell receptor beta chains below all came from one sample that was sequenced in a study of cytomegalovirus exposure and HLA in healthy donors. The study ran its PCR with 60 Vbeta and 13 Jbeta primers. TCRdb's table, derived via immunoSEQ multiplex PCR, lists solely in-frame clones and lacks some. The sample records 100,000 or so clones, about 59% being singletons. Sequenced sample: PBMCs. These receptors originate from a man aged 30 to 45 in good health and CMV-seropositive.

This sequence joins TRBV5-1 and TRBJ2-7; a possible D gene is TRBD1 (5 bases). CDR3 length: 16 amino acids. The V end was cut by 2 bases, the J end by 2 bases, with 17 bases between. Germline assignment: CDR1 SGHRS and CDR2 YFSETQ. The CDR3 protein is CASSLRGRAETYEQYF. CDR3 coding DNA: TGCGCCAGCAGCTTAAGGGGTCGGGCAGAAACCTACGAGCAGTACTTC.

The chain's CDR3 is CASSLRQGQPYNEQFF. The CDR3, as DNA: TGTGCCAGCAGCCTTCGACAGGGGCAACCCTACAATGAGCAGTTCTTC. The chain is built from TRBV5-4 and TRBJ2-1, with TRBD1 matching over 8 bases. V dropped 4 bases and J dropped 2; count of bases not matched to a gene: 8. Germline values: CDR1 SGHNT, CDR2 YYREEE (reference sequence). The length of the CDR3 is 16 residues. The full variable domain, rest sourced from reference TRBV5-4 and TRBJ2-1, is ETGVTQSPTHLIKTRGQQVTLRCSSQSGHNTVSWYQQALGQGPQFIFQYYREEENGRGNFPPRFSGLQFPNYSSELNVNALELDDSALYLCASSLRQGQPYNEQFFGPGTRLTVL.

V and J are TRBV6-6 and TRBJ2-5, with TRBD1 identical over 9 bases. The CDR3 extends over 13 amino acids. Trimming at V came to 4 bases and at J to 10 bases, leaving 7 bases not matched to a gene. The germline CDR1 and CDR2 sequences are MNHNY and SVGAGI (reference sequence). CDR3 sequence reads: CASSSGQGVIQYF. CDR3 DNA: TGTGCCAGCAGTTCGGGACAGGGAGTAATCCAGTACTTC.

Details on this clone: Mismatch with germline at one junction end may stem from a read error. The chain links TRBV7-9 to TRBJ2-4, with D maybe TRBD1 (5 bases). CDR3 length: 15 amino acids. Germline V gene sequence: CDR1 SEHNR, CDR2 FQNEAQ (reference sequence). CDR3 amino acids: CASSLQGGSKNSQYF. CDR3 sequence (DNA): TGTGCCAGCAGCTTACAGGGTGGGTCCAAAAACAGTCAGTACTTC.

This clone was recorded only once. The chain uses TRBV5-4 and TRBJ2-3; TRBD2 matches 13 bases. The germline V gene encodes CDR1 SGHNT and CDR2 YYREEE (reference sequence). V shed 7 bases, J shed 4 bases, and the junction held 3 bases outside the gene matches. The CDR3 contains 14 residues. The CDR3 region has the DNA TGTGCCAGCGAGACTAGCGGGGGGTCAGATACGCAGTATTTT. Protein: CASETSGGSDTQYF.

The CDR3 DNA is TGTGCCAGCAAGGCGGTAAGCTCTGGAAACACCATATATTTT. This translates into CASKAVSSGNTIYF. The chain has TRBV27 and TRBJ1-3; the D is unclear. The germline CDR1 and CDR2 sequences are MNHEY and SMNVEV (reference sequence). V was cut by 7 bases and J by 0 bases, with 10 bases left in between. CDR3 size: 14 residues.

The J gene is TRBJ1-1, the V gene TRBV30, with D unclear. With 2 bases removed from V and 0 bases from J, the gap between germline ends came to 7 bases. Germline loops: CDR1 GTSNPN, CDR2 SVGIG (reference sequence). CDR3 length: 13 amino acids. In DNA, the CDR3 is TGTGCCTGGAGTAGAGTTATGAACACTGAAGCTTTCTTT. Translation gives CAWSRVMNTEAFF.

The chain joins TRBV7-2 to TRBJ2-7, with a tentative D call TRBD2 (6 bases). Germline loops: CDR1 SGHTA, CDR2 FQGNSA. Trimming removed 2 bases at V and 2 bases at J, with 13 bases between. CDR3 length: 15 residues. CDR3 bases: TGTGCCAGCAGCTTAACAGCAGGCGGGACCTACGAGCAGTACTTC. Protein product: CASSLTAGGTYEQYF. Full variable domain (missing parts from reference TRBV7-2 and TRBJ2-7): GAGVSQSPSNKVTEKGKDVELRCDPISGHTALYWYRQSLGQGLEFLIYFQGNSAPDKSGLPSDRFSAERTGGSVSTLTIQRTQQEDSAVYLCASSLTAGGTYEQYFGPGTRLTVT.

The chain is built from TRBV6-5 and TRBJ2-7; 9 bases are shared with TRBD1. V was clipped by 6 bases and J by 3 bases; unmatched bases: 3. This CDR3 is 13 amino acids long. CDR1 and CDR2 from the germline V gene are MNHEY and SVGAGI. Here the CDR3 DNA reads TGTGCCAGCAGCCGGGACAGGGTCTACGAGCAGTACTTC. As protein: CASSRDRVYEQYF.

V is TRBV4-2 and J is TRBJ1-6; TRBD1 might be the D (6 bases). Per germline, CDR1 LGHNA and CDR2 YNFKEQ. The CDR3 contains 17 residues. V shed 1 base and J shed 7 bases, with 17 bases lying between them. The CDR3 protein is CASSQVGGVGTNSPLHF. CDR3 DNA sequence: TGTGCCAGCAGCCAAGTTGGTGGCGTCGGGACAAATTCACCCCTCCACTTT.

The count of this clone is one. The chain is built from TRBV5-1 and TRBJ2-5, with TRBD1 matching over 10 bases. The CDR3 spans 15 residues. The germline V gene encodes CDR1 SGHRS and CDR2 YFSETQ. The trim removed 4 bases at V and 5 bases at J, leaving 8 bases unmatched. The CDR3 DNA is TGCGCCAGCAGCCCCACCGGGACAGGGGAGGAGACCCAGTACTTC. Its translation: CASSPTGTGEETQYF.

This clone was observed a single time. The rearrangement links TRBV5-1 to TRBJ2-1; no definite D call. V dropped 4 bases and J dropped 7 bases, with 15 bases sitting between them. Germline CDR1 and CDR2: SGHRS and YFSETQ. The CDR3 sequence is 14 residues long. CDR3 DNA sequence: TGCGCCAGCAGCCCCCAGGTGGGCGCAAATGAGCAGTTCTTC. Translated: CASSPQVGANEQFF.

This clone was recorded once. This chain links TRBV6-5 with TRBJ1-5, with TRBD1 matching 7 bases. CDR3 length: 15 residues. From germline, CDR1 is MNHEY and CDR2 SVGAGI. With 5 bases clipped from V and 3 bases from J, the junction kept 7 bases outside the gene matches. CDR3: CASSMGQTLNQPQHF. As DNA, the CDR3 is TGTGCCAGCAGTATGGGACAGACTCTCAATCAGCCCCAGCATTTT.

The chain has TRBV5-1 and TRBJ2-7; D call uncertain. The V end was cut by 4 bases, the J end by 6 bases, with 8 bases between. The V gene's germline CDR1 is SGHRS and CDR2 YFSETQ. The CDR3 is made up of 11 amino acids. For the CDR3, the DNA is TGCGCCAGCAGCGCGAACGTCGAGCAGTACTTC. It encodes CASSANVEQYF.

V is TRBV28 and J is TRBJ2-7; D is uncertain. Trimming removed 2 bases from V and 7 bases from J, with 9 bases in between. Germline CDR1 is MDHEN and CDR2 is SYDVKM. This CDR3 has 12 amino acids. The CDR3 loop is CASSLRRSEQYF. The CDR3 region has the DNA TGTGCCAGCAGTTTACGGAGATCAGAGCAGTACTTC.

The chain uses TRBV18 and TRBJ1-1, with D hard to call. Germline assignment: CDR1 KGHSH and CDR2 LQKENI. The CDR3 length is 14 residues. Trimming stripped 0 bases from V and 1 base from J, with 6 bases between. CDR3 sequence reads: CASSPPPGNTEAFF. DNA for the CDR3: TGTGCCAGCTCACCACCCCCAGGGAACACTGAAGCTTTCTTT.

This clone has just a few counts. The chain couples TRBV30 to TRBJ2-3; no firm D call. The CDR3 totals 14 residues. The V gene lost 1 base and the J gene lost 2 bases, with 10 bases spanning the gap. CDR1 and CDR2 (germline): GTSNPN, SVGIG (reference sequence). The CDR3 bases are TGTGCCTGGAGTGGTAGTCCCTTCACAGATACGCAGTATTTT. As protein: CAWSGSPFTDTQYF. Full variable domain (missing parts from reference TRBV30 and TRBJ2-3): SQTIHQWPATLVQPVGSPLSLECTVEGTSNPNLYWYRQAAGRGLQLLFYSVGIGQISSEVPQNLSASRPQDRQFILSSKKLLLSDSGFYLCAWSGSPFTDTQYFGPGTRLTVL.

This rearrangement joins TRBV21-1 to TRBJ2-2; TRBD2 was called by the table and not checked on the DNA. TRBV21-1 is flagged as a pseudogene. The CDR3 is made up of 16 amino acids. CDR3 region: CASSRGLAQGTGELFF. The CDR3 bases are TGTGCCAGCAGCAGGGGACTAGCCCAGGGGACCGGGGAGCTGTTTTTT.